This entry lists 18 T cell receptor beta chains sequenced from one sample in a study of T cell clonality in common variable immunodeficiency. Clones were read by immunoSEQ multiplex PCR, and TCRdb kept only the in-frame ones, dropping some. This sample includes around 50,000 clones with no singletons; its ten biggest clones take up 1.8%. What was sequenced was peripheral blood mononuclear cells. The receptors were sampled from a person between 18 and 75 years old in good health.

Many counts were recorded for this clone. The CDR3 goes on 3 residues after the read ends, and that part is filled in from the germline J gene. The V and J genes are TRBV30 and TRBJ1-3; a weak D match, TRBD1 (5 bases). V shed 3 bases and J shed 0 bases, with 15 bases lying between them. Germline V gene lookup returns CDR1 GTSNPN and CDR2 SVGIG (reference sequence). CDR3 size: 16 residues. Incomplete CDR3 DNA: TGTGCCTGGAGCGACTTGGGGGGGACCTCTGGAAACACC. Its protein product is CAWSDLGGTSGNT. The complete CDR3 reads CAWSDLGGTSGNTIYF.

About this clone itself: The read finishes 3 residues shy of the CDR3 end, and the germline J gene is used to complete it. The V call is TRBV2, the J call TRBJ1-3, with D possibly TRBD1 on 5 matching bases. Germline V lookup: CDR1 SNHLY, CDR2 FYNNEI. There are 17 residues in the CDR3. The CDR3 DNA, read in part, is TGTGCCAGCAGTGAAGCGCTGCCAGGAGGGGTAATGGAGAAC. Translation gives CASSEALPGGVMEN. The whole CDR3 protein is CASSEALPGGVMENIYF.

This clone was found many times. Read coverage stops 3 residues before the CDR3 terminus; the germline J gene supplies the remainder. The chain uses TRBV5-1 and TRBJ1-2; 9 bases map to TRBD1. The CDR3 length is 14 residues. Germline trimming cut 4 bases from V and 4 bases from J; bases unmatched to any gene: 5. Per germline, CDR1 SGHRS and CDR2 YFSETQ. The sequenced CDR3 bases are TGCGCCAGCAGCCTGACAGGGGGTTCCTATGGC. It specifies CASSLTGGSYG. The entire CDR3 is CASSLTGGSYGYTF.

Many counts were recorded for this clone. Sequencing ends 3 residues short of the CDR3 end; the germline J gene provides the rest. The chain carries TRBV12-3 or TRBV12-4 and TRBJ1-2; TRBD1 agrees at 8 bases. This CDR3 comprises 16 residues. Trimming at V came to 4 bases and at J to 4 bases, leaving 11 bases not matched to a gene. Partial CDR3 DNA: TGTGCCAGCAGTTCCGGACAGGGTCGACGGTCCTATGGC. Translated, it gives CASSSGQGRRSYG. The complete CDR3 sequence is CASSSGQGRRSYGYTF.

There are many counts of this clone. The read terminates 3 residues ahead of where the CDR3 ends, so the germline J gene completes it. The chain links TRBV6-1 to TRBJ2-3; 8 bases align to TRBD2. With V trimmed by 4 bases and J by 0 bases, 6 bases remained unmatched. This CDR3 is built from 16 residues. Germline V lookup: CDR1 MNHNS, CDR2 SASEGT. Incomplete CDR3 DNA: TGTGCCAGCAGTGTCGAGCGGGAGTTGAGCACAGATACG. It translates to CASSVERELSTDT. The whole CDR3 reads CASSVERELSTDTQYF.

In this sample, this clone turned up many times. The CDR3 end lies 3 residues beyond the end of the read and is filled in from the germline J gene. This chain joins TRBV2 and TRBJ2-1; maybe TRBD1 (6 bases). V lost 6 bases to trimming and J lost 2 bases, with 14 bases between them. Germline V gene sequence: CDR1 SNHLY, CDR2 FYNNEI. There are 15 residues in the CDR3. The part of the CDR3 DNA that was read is TGTGCCAGCAGCGCGACAGGAACCACCTACAATGAG. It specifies CASSATGTTYNE. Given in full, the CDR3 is CASSATGTTYNEQFF.

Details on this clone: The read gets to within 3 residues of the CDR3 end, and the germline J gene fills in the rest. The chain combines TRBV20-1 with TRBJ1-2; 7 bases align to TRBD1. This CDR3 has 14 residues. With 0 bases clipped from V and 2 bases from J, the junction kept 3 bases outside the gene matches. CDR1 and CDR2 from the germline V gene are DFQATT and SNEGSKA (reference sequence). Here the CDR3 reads CSARDSTGNYGYTF. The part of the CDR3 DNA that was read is TGCAGTGCTAGAGACTCGACAGGGAACTATGGC.

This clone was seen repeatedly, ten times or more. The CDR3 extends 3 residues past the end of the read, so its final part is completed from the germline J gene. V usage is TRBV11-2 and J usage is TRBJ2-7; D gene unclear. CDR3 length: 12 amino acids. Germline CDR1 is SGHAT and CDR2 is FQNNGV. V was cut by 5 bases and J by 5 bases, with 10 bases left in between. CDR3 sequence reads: CASSPGFNEQYF. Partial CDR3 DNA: TGTGCCAGCAGCCCCGGGTTCAACGAG.

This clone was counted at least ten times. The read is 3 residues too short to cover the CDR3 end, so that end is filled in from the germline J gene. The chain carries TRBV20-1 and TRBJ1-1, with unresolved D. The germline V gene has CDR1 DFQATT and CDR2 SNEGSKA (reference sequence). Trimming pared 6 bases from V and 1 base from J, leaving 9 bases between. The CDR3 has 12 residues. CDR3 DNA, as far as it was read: TGCAGTGCGCCAGCAGGGAACACTGAA. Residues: CSAPAGNTE. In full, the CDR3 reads CSAPAGNTEAFF.

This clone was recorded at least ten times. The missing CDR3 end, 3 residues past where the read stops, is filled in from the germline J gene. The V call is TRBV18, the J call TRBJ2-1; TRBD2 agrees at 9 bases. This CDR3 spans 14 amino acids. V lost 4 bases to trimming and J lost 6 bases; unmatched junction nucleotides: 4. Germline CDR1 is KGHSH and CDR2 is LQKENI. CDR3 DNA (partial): TGTGCCAGCTCACGTAGCGGGGGAGTCAATGAG. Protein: CASSRSGGVNE. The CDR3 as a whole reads CASSRSGGVNEQFF.

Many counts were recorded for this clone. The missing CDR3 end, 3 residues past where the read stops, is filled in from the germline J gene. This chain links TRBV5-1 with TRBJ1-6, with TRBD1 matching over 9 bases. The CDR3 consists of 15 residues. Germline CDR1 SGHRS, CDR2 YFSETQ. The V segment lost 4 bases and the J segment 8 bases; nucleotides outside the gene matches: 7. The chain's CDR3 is CASSRGQGRDSPLHF. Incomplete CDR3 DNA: TGCGCCAGCAGCAGGGGACAGGGAAGGGATTCACCC.

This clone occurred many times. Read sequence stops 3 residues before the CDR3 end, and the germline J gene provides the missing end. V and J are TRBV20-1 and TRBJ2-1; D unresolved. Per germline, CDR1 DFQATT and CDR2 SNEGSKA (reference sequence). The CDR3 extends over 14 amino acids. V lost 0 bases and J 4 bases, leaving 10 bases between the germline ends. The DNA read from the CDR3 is TGCAGTGCTAGAGATACTCTAGATTACAATGAG. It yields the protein CSARDTLDYNE. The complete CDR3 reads CSARDTLDYNEQFF.

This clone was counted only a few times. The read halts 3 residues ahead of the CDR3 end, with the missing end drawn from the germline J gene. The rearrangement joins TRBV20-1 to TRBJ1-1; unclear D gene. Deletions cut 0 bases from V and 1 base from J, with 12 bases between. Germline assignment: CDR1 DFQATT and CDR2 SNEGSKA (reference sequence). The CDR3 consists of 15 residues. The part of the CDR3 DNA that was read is TGCAGTGCTAGAGATCTCTTCGGGGAGAACACTGAA. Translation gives CSARDLFGENTE. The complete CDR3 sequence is CSARDLFGENTEAFF.

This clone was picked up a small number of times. The CDR3 loop is CASSLVTASGGTQYF. The DNA read from the CDR3 is TGCGCCAGCAGCTTGGTAACGGCTAGCGGAGGGACG. The chain couples TRBV5-1 to TRBJ2-3; 7 nucleotides align to TRBD2. With the read ending 3 residues before the CDR3 end, the germline J gene is used to fill in that end. The CDR3 has 15 residues. The germline CDR1 and CDR2 sequences are SGHRS and YFSETQ.

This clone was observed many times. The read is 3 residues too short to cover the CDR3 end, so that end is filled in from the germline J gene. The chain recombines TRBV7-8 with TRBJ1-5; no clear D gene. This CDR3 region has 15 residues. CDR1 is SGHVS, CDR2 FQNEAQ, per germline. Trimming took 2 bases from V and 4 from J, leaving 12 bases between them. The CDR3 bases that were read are TGTGCCAGCAGCTTACTTCGCGGGTGGAATCAGCCC. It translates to CASSLLRGWNQP. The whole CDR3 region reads CASSLLRGWNQPQHF.

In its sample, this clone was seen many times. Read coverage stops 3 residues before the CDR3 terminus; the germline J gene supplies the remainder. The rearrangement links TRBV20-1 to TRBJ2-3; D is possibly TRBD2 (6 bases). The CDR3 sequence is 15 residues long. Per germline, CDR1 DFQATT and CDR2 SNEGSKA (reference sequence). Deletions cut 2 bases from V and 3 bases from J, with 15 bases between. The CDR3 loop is CSARPGGVETDTQYF. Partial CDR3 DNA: TGCAGTGCTAGACCCGGAGGGGTAGAGACAGATACG.

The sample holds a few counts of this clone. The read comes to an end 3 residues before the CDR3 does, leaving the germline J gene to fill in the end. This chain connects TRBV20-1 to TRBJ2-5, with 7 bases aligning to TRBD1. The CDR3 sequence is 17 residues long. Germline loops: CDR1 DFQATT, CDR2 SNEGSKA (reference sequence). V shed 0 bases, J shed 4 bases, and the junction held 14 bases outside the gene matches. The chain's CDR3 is CSARDSHLTGERETQYF. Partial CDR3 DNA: TGCAGTGCTAGAGATAGCCACCTCACAGGGGAGAGAGAGACC.

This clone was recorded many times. CDR3 amino acids: CASSINALSVSSSYEQYF. The DNA read from the CDR3 is TGTGCCAGTAGTATAAACGCTCTCAGCGTATCAAGCTCCTACGAG. The chain is built from TRBV19 and TRBJ2-7, with unresolved D. Read data end 3 residues before the CDR3 end; the end is taken from the germline J gene. The CDR3 totals 18 residues. With 2 bases removed from V and 0 bases from J, the gap between germline ends came to 20 bases. In germline, CDR1 is LNHDA, CDR2 SQIVND (reference sequence).